This passage covers 9 T cell receptor beta chains from one sample sequenced in a study of shared clonotypes between healthy human individuals (dated by TCRdb to 2020 to 2022). The library came from the immunoSEQ multiplex PCR assay. TCRdb limited this immuneACCESS table to in-frame rearrangements with V and J called. A share of clones is missing; checked studies link under half to unresolved V genes, and the rest is unexplained. Across this sample there are over a million clones, with nearly 99% seen only once. The top ten clones comprise about 0.45% of the sample. Sequenced input: naive CD4+ T cells sorted from blood. The label giving this sample's cell subset or site can be read as: CD45RA+ positively selected. Receptors originate from a man aged 30 to 39 in good health.

The rearrangement joins TRBV5-1 to TRBJ2-5, with TRBD1 matching 9 bases. The V segment lost 3 bases and the J segment 1 base; nucleotides outside the gene matches: 10. There are 17 residues in the CDR3. Germline loops: CDR1 SGHRS, CDR2 YFSETQ. The chain's CDR3 is CASSYASGTGLQETQYF. Written as DNA, the CDR3 is TGCGCCAGCAGCTACGCAAGCGGGACAGGGCTCCAAGAGACCCAGTACTTC.

The chain recombines TRBV7-2 with TRBJ2-1; D not certain. The CDR3 has 13 residues. The germline V gene encodes CDR1 SGHTA and CDR2 FQGNSA. V lost 2 bases and J 5 bases, leaving 7 bases between the germline ends. CDR3 region: CASSLIGNNEQFF. CDR3 bases: TGTGCCAGCAGCTTAATAGGAAACAATGAGCAGTTCTTC.

The V and J genes are TRBV19 and TRBJ2-2, with D uncertain. V was cut by 2 bases and J by 3 bases, with 25 bases left in between. Germline CDR1 and CDR2: LNHDA and SQIVND (reference sequence). The CDR3 covers 20 residues. CDR3 in amino acids: CASSIRRELGIRMDTGELFF. The CDR3 nucleotides are TGTGCCAGTAGTATAAGGAGAGAGTTGGGCATTAGGATGGACACCGGGGAGCTGTTTTTT.

The CDR3 sequence is CASRRTAQETQYF. DNA of the CDR3: TGTGCCAGCCGCCGCACGGCGCAAGAGACCCAGTACTTC. The rearrangement uses TRBV6-5 and TRBJ2-5; no reliable D call. CDR3 length equals 13 residues. Germline V gene sequence: CDR1 MNHEY, CDR2 SVGAGI. V lost 8 bases to trimming and J lost 2 bases, with 12 bases between them.

The chain carries TRBV11-2 and TRBJ1-3, with TRBD1 as a possible D gene (6 bases). The V end lost 4 bases, the J end lost 0 bases, and 13 bases lay between the germline ends. The CDR3 is 16 amino acids. Germline CDR1 SGHAT, CDR2 FQNNGV. Here the CDR3 reads CASSWTRDTSGNTIYF. CDR3 sequence (DNA): TGTGCCAGCAGCTGGACCCGGGACACCTCTGGAAACACCATATATTTT.

This chain uses TRBV18 with TRBJ2-5, with 9 bases fitting TRBD2. Germline loops: CDR1 KGHSH, CDR2 LQKENI. V gave up 3 bases and J gave up 3 bases; unmatched junction bases: 2. The CDR3 has 14 amino acids. The CDR3 nucleotides are TGTGCCAGCTCACCCCGGACTAGCGAAGAGACCCAGTACTTC. Its translation: CASSPRTSEETQYF.

The chain joins TRBV20-1 to TRBJ2-1; possibly TRBD2 for D (6 bases). The CDR3 is made up of 11 amino acids. V lost 5 bases and J 13 bases, leaving 15 bases between the germline ends. Germline values: CDR1 DFQATT, CDR2 SNEGSKA (reference sequence). The DNA for the CDR3 is TGCAGTGCTCCCATAGCGGTACGACAGTTCTTC. As protein: CSAPIAVRQFF.

This clone was picked up one time. This rearrangement joins TRBV7-3 to TRBJ2-1; 8 positions agree with TRBD1. This CDR3 spans 15 amino acids. Looked up from germline, CDR1 is SGHTA and CDR2 is FQGTGA. V trimming: 5 bases; J trimming: 3 bases; junction bases outside the gene matches: 6. The CDR3 spells CASSPRTGLYNEQFF. The CDR3 DNA sequence: TGTGCCAGCAGCCCCCGGACAGGGCTCTACAATGAGCAGTTCTTC. Supplemented by reference TRBV7-3 and TRBJ2-1, the full variable domain reads GAGVSQTPSNKVTEKGKYVELRCDPISGHTALYWYRQSLGQGPEFLIYFQGTGAADDSGLPNDRFFAVRPEGSVSTLKIQRTERGDSAVYLCASSPRTGLYNEQFFGPGTRLTVL.

This chain uses TRBV6-6 with TRBJ2-7; D perhaps matches TRBD2 (5 bases). The CDR3 covers 13 residues. Germline CDR1 reads MNHNY; CDR2 reads SVGAGI (reference sequence). The V gene lost 6 bases and the J gene lost 2 bases, with 11 bases spanning the gap. CDR3 sequence (DNA): TGTGCCAGCAGGAAACTAGAGACCTACGAGCAGTACTTC. This codes for CASRKLETYEQYF.